This is a list of T cell receptor beta chains from one sample in a study of cytomegalovirus exposure and HLA in healthy donors. The assay was immunoSEQ multiplex PCR, and TCRdb's table has in-frame clones only and misses some. Altogether fewer than 250,000 clones are present, 70% to 75% being singletons, with the ten largest covering approximately 2.8%. The sequenced material came from PBMCs. The receptors derive from a woman aged 25-40 years in good health and CMV-seropositive. Each CDR3 is given with its conserved first and last residue. The order of the fields is V gene, clone size, J gene, D gene, CDR3 protein, CDR3 DNA. D genes are given only for firm matches. Size is omitted from some rows. Given values are once, few, many or a class for expanded clones.

v_call: TRBV6-1; clone_size: -; j_call: TRBJ2-7; d_call: -; cdr3_aa: CASSEASVQVEEQYF; cdr3_nt: TGTGCCAGCAGTGAAGCGTCGGTCCAGGTAGAAGAGCAGTACTTC
v_call: TRBV9; clone_size: -; j_call: TRBJ1-1; d_call: -; cdr3_aa: CASSPRGGDALNTEAFF; cdr3_nt: TGTGCCAGCAGCCCCCGGGGAGGGGACGCCCTGAACACTGAAGCTTTCTTT
v_call: TRBV18; clone_size: -; j_call: TRBJ1-5; d_call: -; cdr3_aa: CASSQNPPSGINQPQHF; cdr3_nt: TGTGCCAGCTCGCAAAACCCTCCCTCGGGGATCAATCAGCCCCAGCATTTT
v_call: TRBV18; clone_size: -; j_call: TRBJ2-1; d_call: TRBD2; cdr3_aa: CASSPGLASYNEQFF; cdr3_nt: TGTGCCAGCTCACCAGGACTAGCGAGCTACAATGAGCAGTTCTTC
v_call: TRBV20-1; clone_size: once; j_call: TRBJ2-7; d_call: TRBD1; cdr3_aa: CSASGTGRLYF; cdr3_nt: TGCAGTGCTAGCGGGACAGGGAGGCTGTACTTC
v_call: TRBV5-6; clone_size: few; j_call: TRBJ2-7; d_call: -; cdr3_aa: CASSLIGDAVAGEQYF; cdr3_nt: TGTGCCAGCAGCTTGATAGGCGATGCGGTGGCGGGCGAGCAGTACTTC
v_call: TRBV7-9; clone_size: -; j_call: TRBJ1-2; d_call: TRBD1; cdr3_aa: CASRQTGENGYTF; cdr3_nt: TGTGCCAGCAGACAAACAGGGGAGAATGGCTACACCTTC
v_call: TRBV19; clone_size: few; j_call: TRBJ1-1; d_call: -; cdr3_aa: CASSIGGVEAFF; cdr3_nt: TGTGCCAGTAGTATAGGAGGAGTTGAAGCTTTCTTT
v_call: TRBV6-1; clone_size: -; j_call: TRBJ2-5; d_call: -; cdr3_aa: CASRKNQGGETQYF; cdr3_nt: TGTGCCAGCAGGAAAAATCAGGGTGGAGAGACCCAGTACTTC
v_call: TRBV27; clone_size: -; j_call: TRBJ1-2; d_call: TRBD1; cdr3_aa: CASRDTGGASNGYTF; cdr3_nt: TGTGCCAGCAGGGATACAGGGGGCGCATCAAATGGCTACACCTTC
v_call: TRBV5-1; clone_size: -; j_call: TRBJ2-5; d_call: TRBD1; cdr3_aa: CASRGDRGRETQYF; cdr3_nt: TGCGCCAGCAGGGGGGACAGGGGGCGAGAGACCCAGTACTTC
v_call: TRBV9; clone_size: once; j_call: TRBJ2-1; d_call: -; cdr3_aa: CASSVANSPNEQFF; cdr3_nt: TGTGCCAGCAGCGTAGCAAATAGCCCCAATGAGCAGTTCTTC
v_call: TRBV27; clone_size: once; j_call: TRBJ1-1; d_call: TRBD1; cdr3_aa: CASSFVPGQGNKAFF; cdr3_nt: TGTGCCAGCAGTTTCGTCCCGGGACAGGGAAATAAGGCTTTCTTT
v_call: TRBV6-1; clone_size: -; j_call: TRBJ1-4; d_call: -; cdr3_aa: CASSISVAGEKLFF; cdr3_nt: TGTGCCAGCTCCATCAGTGTGGCGGGGGAAAAACTGTTTTTT
v_call: TRBV5-1; clone_size: -; j_call: TRBJ2-7; d_call: TRBD1; cdr3_aa: CASSLDRGAYEQYF; cdr3_nt: TGCGCCAGCAGCTTGGACAGGGGGGCCTACGAGCAGTACTTC
v_call: TRBV7-6; clone_size: -; j_call: TRBJ2-5; d_call: TRBD2; cdr3_aa: CASSLGLAPKETQYF; cdr3_nt: TGTGCCAGCAGCTTGGGACTAGCGCCCAAAGAGACCCAGTACTTC
v_call: TRBV5-1; clone_size: -; j_call: TRBJ2-2; d_call: TRBD2; cdr3_aa: CASSPRTAGGITGELFF; cdr3_nt: TGCGCCAGCAGCCCCCGGACTGCGGGAGGTATCACCGGGGAGCTGTTTTTT
v_call: TRBV30; clone_size: -; j_call: TRBJ2-7; d_call: -; cdr3_aa: CAWSVEYPGIEQYF; cdr3_nt: TGTGCCTGGAGTGTAGAATACCCGGGGATCGAGCAGTACTTC
v_call: TRBV11-1; clone_size: -; j_call: TRBJ2-1; d_call: -; cdr3_aa: CASSRTPGNEQFF; cdr3_nt: TGTGCCAGCAGCCGAACCCCAGGTAATGAGCAGTTCTTC
v_call: TRBV2; clone_size: few; j_call: TRBJ1-2; d_call: -; cdr3_aa: CASRGPDYGYTF; cdr3_nt: TGTGCCAGCAGGGGGCCGGACTATGGCTACACCTTC
v_call: TRBV2; clone_size: -; j_call: TRBJ2-7; d_call: TRBD2; cdr3_aa: CASTFSGTSYEQYF; cdr3_nt: TGTGCCAGCACCTTTAGCGGGACTTCCTACGAGCAGTACTTC
v_call: TRBV5-4; clone_size: many; j_call: TRBJ1-2; d_call: -; cdr3_aa: CASSLGGLNYGYTF; cdr3_nt: TGTGCCAGCAGCTTGGGAGGGCTTAACTATGGCTACACCTTC
v_call: TRBV5-1; clone_size: -; j_call: TRBJ1-4; d_call: -; cdr3_aa: CASSLDRRVEKLFF; cdr3_nt: TGCGCCAGCAGCTTGGACCGGAGGGTGGAAAAACTGTTTTTT
v_call: TRBV27; clone_size: -; j_call: TRBJ1-1; d_call: TRBD1; cdr3_aa: CASSSQQGAATEAFF; cdr3_nt: TGTGCCAGCAGTTCCCAACAGGGGGCGGCCACTGAAGCTTTCTTT
v_call: TRBV7-9; clone_size: -; j_call: TRBJ2-7; d_call: TRBD1; cdr3_aa: CASSLTDRLNEQYF; cdr3_nt: TGTGCCAGCAGCTTAACGGACAGGTTAAACGAGCAGTACTTC
v_call: TRBV29-1; clone_size: -; j_call: TRBJ2-5; d_call: TRBD2; cdr3_aa: CSGEGRQETQYF; cdr3_nt: TGCAGCGGGGAGGGACGCCAAGAGACCCAGTACTTC
v_call: TRBV5-1; clone_size: -; j_call: TRBJ1-2; d_call: TRBD1; cdr3_aa: CASSSGTGLEGYTF; cdr3_nt: TGCGCCAGCAGCTCCGGGACAGGGCTCGAGGGCTACACCTTC
v_call: TRBV7-9; clone_size: -; j_call: TRBJ2-7; d_call: TRBD1; cdr3_aa: CASSSGQGAGEQYF; cdr3_nt: TGTGCCAGCAGCTCCGGACAGGGGGCTGGCGAGCAGTACTTC
v_call: TRBV28; clone_size: few; j_call: TRBJ1-2; d_call: -; cdr3_aa: CASSLGVLGYTF; cdr3_nt: TGTGCCAGCAGTTTGGGAGTCCTTGGCTACACCTTC
v_call: TRBV27; clone_size: -; j_call: TRBJ2-7; d_call: -; cdr3_aa: CASSLGEGGSRYEQYF; cdr3_nt: TGTGCCAGCAGTTTAGGTGAAGGGGGAAGTCGCTACGAGCAGTACTTC
v_call: TRBV2; clone_size: -; j_call: TRBJ2-1; d_call: -; cdr3_aa: CASSPSSYNEQFF; cdr3_nt: TGTGCCAGCAGTCCGAGCTCCTACAATGAGCAGTTCTTC
v_call: TRBV28; clone_size: -; j_call: TRBJ2-7; d_call: TRBD2; cdr3_aa: CASSLIAGGPHEQYF; cdr3_nt: TGTGCCAGCAGTTTGATAGCGGGAGGGCCCCACGAGCAGTACTTC
v_call: TRBV12-5; clone_size: -; j_call: TRBJ1-2; d_call: -; cdr3_aa: CASAGGVNYGYTF; cdr3_nt: TGTGCTAGTGCCGGGGGGGTTAACTATGGCTACACCTTC
v_call: TRBV27; clone_size: -; j_call: TRBJ1-2; d_call: TRBD1; cdr3_aa: CASSRNGQGARGYTF; cdr3_nt: TGTGCCAGCAGCCGGAACGGACAGGGGGCGAGAGGCTACACCTTC
v_call: TRBV16; clone_size: -; j_call: TRBJ2-4; d_call: -; cdr3_aa: CASNEQGNIQYF; cdr3_nt: TGTGCCAGCAACGAACAGGGAAACATTCAGTACTTC
v_call: TRBV5-8; clone_size: -; j_call: TRBJ1-2; d_call: -; cdr3_aa: CASSLELNPNYGYTF; cdr3_nt: TGTGCCAGCAGCTTAGAGCTTAATCCTAACTATGGCTACACCTTC
v_call: TRBV11-3; clone_size: -; j_call: TRBJ2-7; d_call: -; cdr3_aa: CASSLLHEQYF; cdr3_nt: TGTGCCAGCAGCTTACTTCACGAGCAGTACTTC
v_call: TRBV29-1; clone_size: -; j_call: TRBJ1-1; d_call: TRBD1; cdr3_aa: CSAGWDRMNTEAFF; cdr3_nt: TGCAGCGCTGGGTGGGACAGAATGAACACTGAAGCTTTCTTT
v_call: TRBV6-1; clone_size: -; j_call: TRBJ2-1; d_call: TRBD1; cdr3_aa: CASRGQGNEQFF; cdr3_nt: TGTGCCAGCAGGGGACAGGGTAATGAGCAGTTCTTC
v_call: TRBV7-9; clone_size: -; j_call: TRBJ2-1; d_call: TRBD2; cdr3_aa: CSSSLARSGRGYNEQFF; cdr3_nt: TGTTCCAGCAGCTTAGCGCGATCCGGGAGGGGATACAATGAGCAGTTCTTC
v_call: TRBV4-3; clone_size: -; j_call: TRBJ1-4; d_call: -; cdr3_aa: CASSQGSPSGAEKLFF; cdr3_nt: TGCGCCAGCAGCCAAGGATCTCCTAGTGGTGCGGAAAAACTGTTTTTT
v_call: TRBV27; clone_size: -; j_call: TRBJ1-5; d_call: -; cdr3_aa: CASSLYSRGNQPQHF; cdr3_nt: TGTGCCAGCAGTTTATATAGCAGGGGCAATCAGCCCCAGCATTTT
v_call: TRBV6-1; clone_size: -; j_call: TRBJ2-1; d_call: TRBD2; cdr3_aa: CASSGLAGGNNEQFF; cdr3_nt: TGTGCCAGCAGCGGACTAGCGGGAGGGAACAATGAGCAGTTCTTC
v_call: TRBV11-2; clone_size: -; j_call: TRBJ2-2; d_call: -; cdr3_aa: CASSFGGAGGELFF; cdr3_nt: TGTGCCAGCAGCTTTGGGGGGGCAGGCGGGGAGCTGTTTTTT
v_call: TRBV25-1; clone_size: once; j_call: TRBJ2-7; d_call: -; cdr3_aa: CASSFLGGARYEQYF; cdr3_nt: TGTGCCAGCAGTTTCTTGGGTGGGGCTCGGTACGAGCAGTACTTC
v_call: TRBV19; clone_size: -; j_call: TRBJ2-5; d_call: TRBD2; cdr3_aa: CASRSGGETQYF; cdr3_nt: TGTGCCAGTAGGTCGGGGGGAGAGACCCAGTACTTC
v_call: TRBV10-2; clone_size: -; j_call: TRBJ1-2; d_call: -; cdr3_aa: CASSVPTSGYTF; cdr3_nt: TGCGCCAGCAGTGTACCCACGAGCGGCTACACCTTC
v_call: TRBV28; clone_size: few; j_call: TRBJ2-7; d_call: TRBD2; cdr3_aa: CATGESGGPYEQYF; cdr3_nt: TGTGCCACCGGTGAGAGCGGGGGACCCTACGAGCAGTACTTC
v_call: TRBV10-1; clone_size: once; j_call: TRBJ2-5; d_call: TRBD2; cdr3_aa: CATAPIAGGKETQYF; cdr3_nt: TGCGCCACCGCCCCGATAGCGGGAGGAAAAGAGACCCAGTACTTC